The 27 T cell receptor beta chains presented below share a single source sample, sequenced in a study of CD4+ T cells in melanoma. TCRdb's table, derived via immunoSEQ multiplex PCR, lists solely in-frame clones and lacks some. The sample consists of roughly 110,000 clones, around 92% of them appearing once. The sample comprised peripheral blood. The receptor set was obtained from a human donor with melanoma.

This chain uses TRBV5-5 with TRBJ2-7, with D possibly being TRBD1 (6 bases). Germline values: CDR1 SGHKS, CDR2 YYEKEE (reference sequence). The V and J ends lost 4 bases and 2 bases respectively, with 28 bases between them. CDR3 length: 19 amino acids. In nucleotides, the CDR3 is TGTGCCAGCAGCAAGCGGACAGTCCCACAGTATGTGCCTCCCTACGAGCAGTACTTC. It yields the protein CASSKRTVPQYVPPYEQYF.

The chain recombines TRBV5-4 with TRBJ2-1, with 8 bases lining up with TRBD2. The CDR3 has 15 amino acids. Trimming at V came to 1 base and at J to 9 bases, leaving 9 bases not matched to a gene. CDR1 is SGHNT and CDR2 is YYREEE in the germline V gene (reference sequence). The CDR3 spells CASSLIGGARGEQFF. The DNA for the CDR3 is TGTGCCAGCAGCTTGATCGGGGGGGCACGAGGTGAGCAGTTCTTC. The variable domain in full, completed from reference TRBV5-4 and TRBJ2-1, reads ETGVTQSPTHLIKTRGQQVTLRCSSQSGHNTVSWYQQALGQGPQFIFQYYREEENGRGNFPPRFSGLQFPNYSSELNVNALELDDSALYLCASSLIGGARGEQFFGPGTRLTVL.

The chain uses TRBV5-1 and TRBJ2-7, with D possibly called TRBD1 or TRBD2 (5 bases each). The CDR3 contains 14 residues. CDR1 is SGHRS, CDR2 YFSETQ, per germline. Trimming took 5 bases from V and 1 from J, leaving 13 bases between them. The CDR3 loop reads CASRDQGTSYEQYF. CDR3 bases: TGCGCCAGCAGGGATCAAGGGACGTCCTACGAGCAGTACTTC.

J is TRBJ2-3 and V is TRBV27; perhaps TRBD2 as D (6 bases). CDR3 size: 14 residues. Germline lookup yields CDR1 MNHEY and CDR2 SMNVEV (reference sequence). The V end was cut by 11 bases, the J end by 3 bases, with 18 bases between. Here the CDR3 reads CAQPTGLLTDTQYF. CDR3 DNA sequence: TGTGCCCAACCCACGGGACTCCTGACAGATACGCAGTATTTT.

This chain uses TRBV28 with TRBJ2-5; 9 nucleotides agree with TRBD1. From germline, CDR1 is MDHEN and CDR2 SYDVKM. The ends lost 6 bases at V and 5 bases at J; junction bases unmatched: 10. The CDR3 runs 15 residues. The CDR3 sequence is CASSQYRGRGETQYF. The CDR3, as DNA: TGTGCCAGCAGCCAATACAGGGGGCGCGGGGAGACCCAGTACTTC.

The chain joins TRBV4-1 to TRBJ2-1; 7 positions match TRBD1. The CDR3 runs 20 residues. V shed 3 bases and J 0 bases; nucleotides not matched to a gene: 17. CDR1 is MGHRA, CDR2 YSYEKL, per germline. The CDR3 spells CASSHPWDSRAKISYNEQFF. As DNA, the CDR3 is TGCGCCAGCAGCCACCCCTGGGACAGCCGAGCCAAAATCTCCTACAATGAGCAGTTCTTC.

V usage is TRBV5-6 and J usage is TRBJ1-5, with D possibly TRBD1 on 6 matching bases. The germline gives CDR1 SGHDT, CDR2 YYEEEE. Deletions cut 3 bases from V and 5 bases from J, with 18 bases between. The CDR3 loop spans 16 amino acids. CDR3: CASSWSGALRHQPQHF. The CDR3 DNA is TGTGCCAGCAGCTGGTCAGGGGCCTTGCGGCATCAGCCCCAGCATTTT.

The chain combines TRBV19 with TRBJ2-5; 10 positions match TRBD2. V lost 4 bases, J lost 5 bases, and 7 bases stayed unmatched. The germline V gene encodes CDR1 LNHDA and CDR2 SQIVND (reference sequence). This CDR3 has 15 amino acids. CDR3 sequence (DNA): TGTGCCAGTAGTAGTCCAGCGGGAGGGATCGAGACCCAGTACTTC. Its protein is CASSSPAGGIETQYF. Full variable domain (rest looked up from reference TRBV19 and TRBJ2-5): DGGITQSPKYLFRKEGQNVTLSCEQNLNHDAMYWYRQDPGQGLRLIYYSQIVNDFQKGDIAEGYSVSREKKESFPLTVTSAQKNPTAFYLCASSSPAGGIETQYFGPGTRLLVL.

CDR3 nucleotide sequence: TGTGCCAGCAGCTCCCGGCCGGGGGGCTACACTGAAGCTTTCTTT. Translation: CASSSRPGGYTEAFF. This chain joins TRBV7-2 and TRBJ1-1; D might be TRBD1 (6 bases). There are 15 residues in the CDR3. Germline V gene data show CDR1 as SGHTA and CDR2 as FQGNSA. Trimming stripped 4 bases from V and 3 bases from J, with 15 bases between.

This CDR3 is CASSIRVPKHLSSGNTIYF. The CDR3 bases are TGTGCCAGTAGCATCAGGGTCCCCAAGCACCTAAGCTCTGGAAACACCATATATTTT. This chain connects TRBV19 to TRBJ1-3; D possibly corresponds to TRBD1 (5 bases). The ends were cut back, 6 bases at V and 0 bases at J, with 24 bases in the middle. The germline V gene has CDR1 LNHDA and CDR2 SQIVND (reference sequence). The CDR3 has 19 residues.

The rearrangement links TRBV4-2 to TRBJ2-3; 11 bases fit TRBD2. Germline trimming cut 1 base from V and 6 bases from J; bases unmatched to any gene: 9. The germline V gene encodes CDR1 LGHNA and CDR2 YNFKEQ. The length of the CDR3 is 17 residues. This CDR3 reads CASSQAPVAGGPDTQYF. In nucleotides, the CDR3 is TGTGCCAGCAGCCAAGCCCCCGTAGCGGGGGGGCCGGATACGCAGTATTTT.

This chain joins TRBV19 and TRBJ1-4; 11 nucleotides line up with TRBD1. The CDR3 length is 16 residues. With V trimmed by 10 bases and J by 0 bases, 7 bases remained unmatched. The germline V gene has CDR1 LNHDA and CDR2 SQIVND (reference sequence). CDR3 bases: TGTGCCACGGGGACAGGGGGGAGTACAACTAATGAAAAACTGTTTTTT. This encodes CATGTGGSTTNEKLFF.

This clone was counted a few times. This chain links TRBV6-4 with TRBJ2-5; 7 bases agree with TRBD2. CDR1 is MRHNA and CDR2 is SNTAGT in the germline V gene. The J segment lost 4 bases and the V segment lost 6 bases, leaving 17 bases of the junction unmatched. The CDR3 is 17 amino acids. The CDR3 nucleotides read TGTGCCAGCAGGCTACTCAGCTCTAGCGGACCCCGAGAGACCCAGTACTTC. It encodes CASRLLSSSGPRETQYF.

This chain joins TRBV6-1 and TRBJ1-2, with unresolved D. The CDR3 is 17 amino acids. The ends were cut back, 2 bases at V and 0 bases at J, with 16 bases in the middle. Germline loops: CDR1 MNHNS, CDR2 SASEGT. The CDR3 DNA is TGTGCCAGCAGTGAATATCCAGGCCCGATCGCTAACTATGGCTACACCTTC. Protein: CASSEYPGPIANYGYTF.

The chain is built from TRBV20-1 and TRBJ2-5; the D is unclear. The CDR3 length is 11 residues. The V end was cut by 3 bases, the J end by 5 bases, with 7 bases between. CDR1 and CDR2 from the germline V gene are DFQATT and SNEGSKA (reference sequence). CDR3 region: CSASEMETQYF. In DNA form, the CDR3 reads TGCAGTGCTAGCGAGATGGAGACCCAGTACTTC.

The chain employs TRBV7-9 and TRBJ2-5; D remains unclear. CDR3 length: 15 residues. Looked up from germline, CDR1 is SEHNR and CDR2 is FQNEAQ (reference sequence). V shed 1 base and J shed 2 bases, with 11 bases lying between them. Written as DNA, the CDR3 is TGTGCCAGCAGCTTAGGTCGGGCAGGTCAAGAGACCCAGTACTTC. This sequence encodes CASSLGRAGQETQYF.

The J gene is TRBJ2-3, the V gene TRBV4-3; a weak D match, TRBD2 (6 bases). CDR1 LGHNA and CDR2 YSLEER come from the germline V gene. V gave up 1 base and J gave up 0 bases, with 14 bases separating them. The CDR3 consists of 17 residues. The DNA for the CDR3 is TGCGCCAGCAGCCAAGGCAGACTAGTATCTAGCACAGATACGCAGTATTTT. Encoded protein: CASSQGRLVSSTDTQYF.

The J gene is TRBJ2-7, the V gene TRBV5-6, with D possibly TRBD2 on 7 matching bases. This CDR3 spans 13 amino acids. Trimming shortened V by 4 bases and J by 5 bases, and 13 bases separated the two germline ends. CDR1 is SGHDT, CDR2 YYEEEE, per germline. This CDR3 is CASSLGGGDEQYF. The CDR3 DNA reads TGTGCCAGCAGCCTGGGAGGGGGGGACGAGCAGTACTTC.

The rearrangement joins TRBV4-3 to TRBJ2-7; D gene ambiguous. The length of the CDR3 is 14 residues. The germline V and J ends were trimmed by 3 bases and 2 bases, with 11 bases remaining between them. CDR1 and CDR2 from the germline V gene are LGHNA and YSLEER. The CDR3 loop reads CASSQGWVPYEQYF. The CDR3 DNA reads TGCGCCAGCAGCCAGGGATGGGTCCCCTACGAGCAGTACTTC.

The chain has TRBV10-3 and TRBJ2-1, with D maybe TRBD2 (6 bases). CDR1 is ENHRY, CDR2 SYGVKD, per germline. The CDR3 covers 12 residues. V was cut by 8 bases and J by 6 bases, with 11 bases left in between. The CDR3 coding sequence is TGTGCCATCGGTCTAGCGTCCAATGAGCAGTTCTTC. Its translation is CAIGLASNEQFF.

A single count supports this clone. The CDR3 DNA reads as TGTGCCAGTAGTATCTCCCTAGCTACCGGGGAGCTGTTTTTT. This gives the protein CASSISLATGELFF. V usage is TRBV19 and J usage is TRBJ2-2; D is possibly TRBD2 (5 bases). Germline V gene data show CDR1 as LNHDA and CDR2 as SQIVND (reference sequence). Trimming took off 3 bases at V and 5 bases at J, with 10 bases between the two ends. This CDR3 has 14 residues.

This chain uses TRBV4-1 with TRBJ2-7; TRBD1 aligns across 11 bases. Germline values: CDR1 MGHRA, CDR2 YSYEKL. The J segment lost 4 bases and the V segment lost 3 bases, leaving 11 bases of the junction unmatched. This CDR3 has 17 residues. CDR3 nucleotide sequence: TGCGCCAGCAGCCATCCGAGGACGAGGGACAGGGGGTACGAGCAGTACTTC. Protein sequence: CASSHPRTRDRGYEQYF.

V and J are TRBV5-1 and TRBJ1-2; 7 nucleotides agree with TRBD1. The CDR3 totals 14 residues. Per the germline V gene, CDR1 is SGHRS and CDR2 is YFSETQ. The V segment lost 3 bases and the J segment 1 base; nucleotides outside the gene matches: 3. CDR3 residues: CASSWGDSNYGYTF. DNA for the CDR3: TGCGCCAGCAGCTGGGGGGACAGTAACTATGGCTACACCTTC. The entire variable domain, with the rest obtained from reference TRBV5-1 and TRBJ1-2, is as follows: KAGVTQTPRYLIKTRGQQVTLSCSPISGHRSVSWYQQTPGQGLQFLFEYFSETQRNKGNFPGRFSGRQFSNSRSEMNVSTLELGDSALYLCASSWGDSNYGYTFGSGTRLTVV.

In nucleotides, the CDR3 is TGCGCCAGCAGCCAAGATCGGGGACCGGCCGATACGCAGTATTTT. The encoded protein is CASSQDRGPADTQYF. The chain has TRBV4-3 and TRBJ2-3, with D perhaps TRBD1 or TRBD2 (5 bases each). This CDR3 contains 15 residues. Germline loops: CDR1 LGHNA, CDR2 YSLEER. V was pared by 0 bases and J by 6 bases, with 13 bases between.

The rearrangement links TRBV7-9 to TRBJ2-1; weak D call: TRBD2 (6 bases). Trimming cost V 8 bases and J 4 bases, with 6 bases left between them. The CDR3 extends over 11 amino acids. Germline values: CDR1 SEHNR, CDR2 FQNEAQ (reference sequence). The CDR3 here is CASGGYNEQFF. The CDR3 DNA follows: TGTGCCAGCGGAGGGTACAATGAGCAGTTCTTC.

V is TRBV2 and J is TRBJ2-7; 9 nucleotides align to TRBD1. The CDR3 runs to 14 residues. Trimming at V came to 4 bases and at J to 1 base, leaving 2 bases not matched to a gene. CDR1 SNHLY and CDR2 FYNNEI come from the germline V gene. CDR3 in amino acids: CASSVDRGSYEQYF. The CDR3 coding sequence is TGTGCCAGCAGTGTAGACAGGGGGTCCTACGAGCAGTACTTC.

The chain combines TRBV9 with TRBJ2-7, with TRBD1 identical over 12 bases. This CDR3 is built from 16 residues. Germline loops: CDR1 SGDLS, CDR2 YYNGEE. J was trimmed by 4 bases and V by 0 bases; bases with no gene match: 5. CDR3 loop: CASSVGGTGGLYEQYF. The CDR3, as DNA: TGTGCCAGCAGCGTAGGAGGGACAGGGGGCTTATACGAGCAGTACTTC.